The rows below give T cell receptor beta chains drawn from one sample of a study of spatial heterogeneity in lung cancer. Via MiXCR, TCRdb re-called the 5' RACE reads, giving one row per CDR3 protein. The sample gives roughly 39,000 distinct CDR3 sequences, around 7.5% of which show up once; under 30% is in the top ten. The sample consisted of PBMCs, taken at surgery. Every receptor here comes from a male donor with early-stage non-small cell lung cancer. CDR3s include the opening cysteine and the closing phenylalanine or tryptophan. A D gene is named only where the DNA matches it firmly. Clone sizes are shown as once, few or many counts, or a class when the clone is expanded.

V: TRBV29-1; J: TRBJ2-5; size: many; D: .; DNA: TGCAGCGTTGAAGGACAGGACATTGGGACCCAGTACTTC; CDR3: CSVEGQDIGTQYF
V: TRBV5-1; J: TRBJ2-1; size: many; D: TRBD1; DNA: TGCGCCAGCACCCCAGGGGACAGGGGCTACAATGAGCAGTTCTTC; CDR3: CASTPGDRGYNEQFF
V: TRBV5-6; J: TRBJ2-5; size: few; D: .; DNA: TGTGCCAGCACGTTCAGCCGGGAGACCCAGTACTTC; CDR3: CASTFSRETQYF
V: TRBV14; J: TRBJ2-4; size: few; D: .; DNA: TGTGCCAGCAGCCAGGGACACCACACCAAAAACATTCAGTACTTC; CDR3: CASSQGHHTKNIQYF
V: TRBV29-1; J: TRBJ1-2; size: many; D: .; DNA: TGCAGCGTGCCCCAAGGGTGGAACTATGGCTACACCTTC; CDR3: CSVPQGWNYGYTF
V: TRBV6-5; J: TRBJ2-1; size: many; D: TRBD2; DNA: TGTGCCAGCAGTTATTCGCCCCTAGCGGTTTCGAATGAGCAGTTCTTC; CDR3: CASSYSPLAVSNEQFF
V: TRBV12-3/TRBV12-4; J: TRBJ2-7; size: many; D: .; DNA: TGTGCCAGCAGTACGGACAAACAAGTCTACGAGCAGTACTTC; CDR3: CASSTDKQVYEQYF
V: TRBV14; J: TRBJ1-2; size: many; D: .; DNA: TGTGCCAGCAGCCAGGGTCTCCGAAGAGGCTACACCTTC; CDR3: CASSQGLRRGYTF
V: TRBV3-1; J: TRBJ1-5; size: few; D: .; DNA: TGTGCCAGGACTCCCCCCGGCGGACACCTCAATCAGCCCCAGCATTTT; CDR3: CARTPPGGHLNQPQHF
V: TRBV6-5; J: TRBJ1-1; size: many; D: .; DNA: TGTGCCAGCAGTTACAACGGATGGGGGTTATTAGGCACTGAAGCTTTCTTT; CDR3: CASSYNGWGLLGTEAFF
V: TRBV11-1; J: TRBJ2-5; size: many; D: TRBD1; DNA: TGTGCCAGCAGCCCACAGGGGGCGGTGGAGACCCAGTACTTC; CDR3: CASSPQGAVETQYF
V: TRBV4-1; J: TRBJ1-2; size: many; D: .; DNA: TGCGCCAGCAGCCAAGATAGACAACCCCTAAACTATGGCTACACCTTC; CDR3: CASSQDRQPLNYGYTF
V: TRBV12-5; J: TRBJ2-5; size: few; D: .; DNA: TGTGCTAGTGGTCCCGGGGACGTCGGACAAGAGACCCAGTACTTC; CDR3: CASGPGDVGQETQYF
V: TRBV5-6; J: TRBJ2-1; size: few; D: TRBD1; DNA: TGTGCCAGCAGCTCCAAGACAGGGGTGACCTACAATGAGCAGTTCTTC; CDR3: CASSSKTGVTYNEQFF
V: TRBV10-3; J: TRBJ1-3; size: few; D: TRBD1; DNA: TGTGCCATCAGTCAAACAGGGGGTCGCGGAAACACCATATATTTT; CDR3: CAISQTGGRGNTIYF
V: TRBV4-3; J: TRBJ2-1; size: many; D: .; DNA: TGCGCCAGCAGCCAAGATCGCCTAATTCACGGGGGCAATGAGCAGTTCTTC; CDR3: CASSQDRLIHGGNEQFF
V: TRBV7-9; J: TRBJ2-2; size: many; D: TRBD1; DNA: TGTGCCAGCAGCTGGCAGTCGGGGACAGTGAACACCGGGGAGCTGTTTTTT; CDR3: CASSWQSGTVNTGELFF